Sequencing of this TCR beta chain was carried out in a study of blood T cell repertoires in COVID-19. From germline, CDR1 is MDHEN and CDR2 SYDVKM. V shed 5 bases, J shed 3 bases, and the junction held 5 bases outside the gene matches. The CDR3 is made up of 14 amino acids. Sequencing was performed with immunoSEQ multiplex PCR; in TCRdb, only in-frame clones are kept and a portion is missing. The table lists 380,000 or so clones, about 89% of them singletons. The TCR sequence derives from a middle-aged man with acute or convalescent COVID-19. The chain employs TRBV28 and TRBJ1-2; TRBD1 agrees at 8 bases. Sequencing was performed on peripheral blood. As DNA, the CDR3 is TGTGCCAGCAGTAAGATACAGGGGGACTATGGCTACACCTTC. Translated, it gives CASSKIQGDYGYTF.